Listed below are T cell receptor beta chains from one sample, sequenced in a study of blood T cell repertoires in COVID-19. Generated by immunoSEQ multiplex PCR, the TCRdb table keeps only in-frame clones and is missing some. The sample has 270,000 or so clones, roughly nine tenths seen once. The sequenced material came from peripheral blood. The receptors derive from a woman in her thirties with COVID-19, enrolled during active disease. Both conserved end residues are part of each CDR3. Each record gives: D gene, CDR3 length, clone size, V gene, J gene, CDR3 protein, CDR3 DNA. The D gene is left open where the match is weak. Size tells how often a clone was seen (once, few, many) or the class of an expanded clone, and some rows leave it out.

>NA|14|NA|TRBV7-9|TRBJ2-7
CASSPREASGEQYF
TGTGCCAGCAGCCCTAGGGAGGCTTCGGGTGAGCAGTACTTC
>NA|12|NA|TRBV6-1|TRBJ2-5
CASSEALGTQYF
TGTGCCAGCAGTGAAGCGCTAGGGACCCAGTACTTC
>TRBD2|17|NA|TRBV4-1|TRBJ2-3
CASSHDGAGGREDTQYF
TGCGCCAGCAGCCATGACGGTGCGGGGGGCCGGGAAGATACGCAGTATTTT
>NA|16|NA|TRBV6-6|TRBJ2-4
CASSYSRGGQKNIQYF
TGTGCCAGCAGTTACTCGCGGGGCGGGCAGAAAAACATTCAGTACTTC
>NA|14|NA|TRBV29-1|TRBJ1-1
CSVVWGGAATEAFF
TGCAGCGTTGTCTGGGGGGGCGCGGCCACTGAAGCTTTCTTT
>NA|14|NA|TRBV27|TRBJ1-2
CASSLSPGVDGYTF
TGTGCCAGCAGTTTATCTCCAGGGGTGGATGGCTACACCTTC
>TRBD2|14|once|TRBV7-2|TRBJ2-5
CASSFQGGGETQYF
TGTGCCAGCAGCTTTCAGGGCGGGGGTGAGACCCAGTACTTC
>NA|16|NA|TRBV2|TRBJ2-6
CASSWDISSGANVLTF
TGTGCCAGCAGCTGGGACATCTCCTCTGGGGCCAACGTCCTGACTTTC
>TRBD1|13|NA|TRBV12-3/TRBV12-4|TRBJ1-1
CASSLALDRGAFF
TGTGCCAGCAGTTTAGCCCTCGACAGGGGCGCTTTCTTT
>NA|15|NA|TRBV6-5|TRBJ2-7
CASSYQVAGPYEQYF
TGTGCCAGCAGTTACCAGGTCGCGGGGCCCTACGAGCAGTACTTC
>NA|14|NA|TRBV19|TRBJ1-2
CASSWGSLNYGYTF
TGTGCCAGTAGTTGGGGCTCCTTGAACTATGGCTACACCTTC
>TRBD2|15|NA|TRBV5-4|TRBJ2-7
CASSLDLAAPREQYF
TGTGCCAGCAGCTTGGATCTAGCGGCCCCTCGCGAGCAGTACTTC
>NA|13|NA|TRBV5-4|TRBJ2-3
CASSLRRGYTQYF
TGTGCCAGCAGTCTCCGACGGGGTTATACGCAGTATTTT
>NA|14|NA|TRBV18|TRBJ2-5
CASSPVGRQETQYF
TGTGCCAGCTCACCGGTCGGGAGACAAGAGACCCAGTACTTC
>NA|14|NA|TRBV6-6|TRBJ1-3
CASSYTGPGNTIYF
TGTGCCAGCAGTTACACAGGGCCTGGAAACACCATATATTTT
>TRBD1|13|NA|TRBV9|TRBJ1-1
CASSVVQGAEAFF
TGTGCCAGCAGCGTCGTGCAGGGGGCTGAAGCTTTCTTT
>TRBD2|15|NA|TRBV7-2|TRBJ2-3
CASRPTTSGTDTQYF
TGTGCCAGCAGACCAACGACTAGCGGCACAGATACGCAGTATTTT
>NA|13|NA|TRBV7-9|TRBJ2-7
CASSHTGSYEQYF
TGTGCCAGCAGCCATACAGGTTCCTACGAGCAGTACTTC
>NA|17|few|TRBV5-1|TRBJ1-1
CASSLAAGVGQNTEAFF
TGCGCCAGCAGCTTGGCCGCGGGAGTAGGGCAGAACACTGAAGCTTTCTTT
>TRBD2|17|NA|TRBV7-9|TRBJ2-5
CASSLRTSGGVKETQYF
TGTGCCAGCAGCTTACGGACTAGCGGGGGGGTGAAAGAGACCCAGTACTTC
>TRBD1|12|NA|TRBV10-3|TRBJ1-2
CATQTGADGYTF
TGTGCCACCCAGACAGGGGCGGATGGCTACACCTTC
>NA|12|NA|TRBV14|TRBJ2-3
CASSQVSDTQYF
TGTGCCAGCAGCCAAGTATCAGATACGCAGTATTTT
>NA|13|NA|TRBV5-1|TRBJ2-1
CASSGPFLDEQFF
TGCGCCAGCAGTGGGCCTTTCCTCGATGAGCAGTTCTTC
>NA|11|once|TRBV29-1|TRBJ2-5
CSVKRVETQYF
TGCAGCGTGAAGAGGGTAGAGACCCAGTACTTC
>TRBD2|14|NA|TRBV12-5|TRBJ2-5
CASGRWEGEETQYF
TGTGCTAGTGGCCGGTGGGAGGGTGAAGAGACCCAGTACTTC
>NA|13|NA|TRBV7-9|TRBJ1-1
CASIMEGNTEAFF
TGTGCCAGCATCATGGAGGGGAACACTGAAGCTTTCTTT
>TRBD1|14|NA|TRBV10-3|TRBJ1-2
CAISDLQGTDGYTF
TGTGCCATCAGTGACCTACAGGGGACGGATGGCTACACCTTC
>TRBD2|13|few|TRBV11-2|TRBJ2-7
CASSREVNYEQYF
TGTGCCAGCAGTCGGGAGGTAAACTACGAGCAGTACTTC
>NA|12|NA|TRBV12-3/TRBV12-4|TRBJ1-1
CASSGLSSVAFF
TGTGCCAGCAGTGGACTATCTAGTGTAGCTTTCTTT
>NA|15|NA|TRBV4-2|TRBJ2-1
CASSQEQGRKDEQFF
TGTGCCAGCAGCCAAGAACAGGGAAGGAAGGATGAGCAGTTCTTC
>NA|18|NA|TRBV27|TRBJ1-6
CASSFKGLWEGYNSPLHF
TGTGCCAGCAGCTTCAAAGGGCTGTGGGAGGGGTATAATTCACCCCTCCACTTT
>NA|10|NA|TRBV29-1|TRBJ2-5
CSVVGETQYF
TGCAGCGTGGTCGGGGAGACCCAGTACTTC
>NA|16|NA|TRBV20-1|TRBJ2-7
CSASYIGAGSSYEQYF
TGCAGTGCTAGTTATATCGGGGCGGGGAGCTCCTACGAGCAGTACTTC
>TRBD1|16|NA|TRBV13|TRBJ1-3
CASSSRYRGRRDTIYF
TGTGCCAGCAGCTCGCGGTACAGGGGGCGACGAGACACCATATATTTT
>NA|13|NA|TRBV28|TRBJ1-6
CASYRAQGSPLHF
TGTGCCAGCTATAGGGCCCAGGGTTCACCCCTCCACTTT
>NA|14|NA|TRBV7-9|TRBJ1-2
CASSFKGRGYGYTF
TGTGCCAGCAGCTTTAAGGGCAGGGGCTATGGCTACACCTTC